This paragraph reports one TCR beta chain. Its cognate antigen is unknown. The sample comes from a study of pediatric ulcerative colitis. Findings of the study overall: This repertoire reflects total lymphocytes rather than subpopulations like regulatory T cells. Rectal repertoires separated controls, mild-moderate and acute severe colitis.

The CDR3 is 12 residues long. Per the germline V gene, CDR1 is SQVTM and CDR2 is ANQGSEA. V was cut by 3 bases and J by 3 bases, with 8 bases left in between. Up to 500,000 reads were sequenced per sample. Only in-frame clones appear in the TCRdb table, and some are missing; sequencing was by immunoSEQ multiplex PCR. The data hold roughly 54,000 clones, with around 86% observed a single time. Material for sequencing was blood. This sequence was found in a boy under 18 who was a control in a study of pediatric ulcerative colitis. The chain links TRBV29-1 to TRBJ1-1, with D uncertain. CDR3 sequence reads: CSVDSRYTEAFF. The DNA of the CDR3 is TGCAGCGTTGACAGTCGCTACACTGAAGCTTTCTTT.